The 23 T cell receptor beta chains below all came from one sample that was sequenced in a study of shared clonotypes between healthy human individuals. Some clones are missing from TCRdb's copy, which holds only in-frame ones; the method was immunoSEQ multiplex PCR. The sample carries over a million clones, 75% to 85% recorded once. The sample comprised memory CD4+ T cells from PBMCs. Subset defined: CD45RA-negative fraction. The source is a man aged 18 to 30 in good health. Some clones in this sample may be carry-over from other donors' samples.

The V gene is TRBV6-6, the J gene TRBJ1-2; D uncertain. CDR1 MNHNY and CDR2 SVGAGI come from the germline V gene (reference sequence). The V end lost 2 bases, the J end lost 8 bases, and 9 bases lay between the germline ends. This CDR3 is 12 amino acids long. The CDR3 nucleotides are TGTGCCAGCAGTTACGACAACGGCGGCTACACCTTC. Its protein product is CASSYDNGGYTF.

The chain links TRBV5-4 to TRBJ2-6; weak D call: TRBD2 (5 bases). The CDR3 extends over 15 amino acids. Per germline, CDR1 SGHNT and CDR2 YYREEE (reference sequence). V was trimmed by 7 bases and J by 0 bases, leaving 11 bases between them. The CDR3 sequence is CASGPADSGANVLTF. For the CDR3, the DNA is TGTGCCAGCGGACCAGCGGACTCTGGGGCCAACGTCCTGACTTTC.

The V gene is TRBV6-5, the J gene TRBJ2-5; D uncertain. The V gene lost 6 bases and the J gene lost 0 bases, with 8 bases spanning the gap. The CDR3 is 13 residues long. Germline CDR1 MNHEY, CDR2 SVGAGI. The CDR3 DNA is TGTGCCAGCAGCCAGGTATACCAAGAGACCCAGTACTTC. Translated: CASSQVYQETQYF.

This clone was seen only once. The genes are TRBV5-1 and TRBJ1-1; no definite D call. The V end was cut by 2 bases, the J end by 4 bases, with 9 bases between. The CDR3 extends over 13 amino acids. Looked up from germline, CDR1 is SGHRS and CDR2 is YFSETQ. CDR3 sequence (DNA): TGCGCCAGCAGCTTCGGGGAGGGCACTGAAGCTTTCTTT. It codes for CASSFGEGTEAFF.

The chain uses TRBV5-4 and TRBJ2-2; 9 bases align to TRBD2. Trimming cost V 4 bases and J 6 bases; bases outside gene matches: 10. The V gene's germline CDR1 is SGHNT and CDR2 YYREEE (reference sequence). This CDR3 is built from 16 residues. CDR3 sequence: CASSPISGSGSGELFF. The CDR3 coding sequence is TGTGCCAGCAGCCCTATTAGCGGGAGTGGGTCCGGGGAGCTGTTTTTT. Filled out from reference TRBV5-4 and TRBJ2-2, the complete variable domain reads ETGVTQSPTHLIKTRGQQVTLRCSSQSGHNTVSWYQQALGQGPQFIFQYYREEENGRGNFPPRFSGLQFPNYSSELNVNALELDDSALYLCASSPISGSGSGELFFGEGSRLTVL.

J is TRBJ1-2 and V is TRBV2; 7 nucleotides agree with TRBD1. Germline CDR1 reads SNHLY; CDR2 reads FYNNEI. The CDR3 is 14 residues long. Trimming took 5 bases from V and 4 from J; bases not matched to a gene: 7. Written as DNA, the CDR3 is TGTGCCAGCAGTTACAGCCAGGGGGGCTATGGCTACACCTTC. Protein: CASSYSQGGYGYTF.

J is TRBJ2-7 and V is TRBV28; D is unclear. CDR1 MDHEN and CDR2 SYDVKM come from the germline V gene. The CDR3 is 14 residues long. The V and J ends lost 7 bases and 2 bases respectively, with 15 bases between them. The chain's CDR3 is CASTRPTFPYEQYF. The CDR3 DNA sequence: TGTGCCAGCACCCGCCCCACGTTCCCCTACGAGCAGTACTTC.

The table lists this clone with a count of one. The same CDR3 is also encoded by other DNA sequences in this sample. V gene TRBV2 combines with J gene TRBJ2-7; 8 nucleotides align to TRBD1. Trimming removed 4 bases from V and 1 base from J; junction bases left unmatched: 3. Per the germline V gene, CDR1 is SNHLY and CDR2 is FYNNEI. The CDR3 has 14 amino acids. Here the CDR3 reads CASSAGQGSYEQYF. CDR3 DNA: TGTGCCAGCAGTGCTGGACAGGGTTCCTACGAGCAGTACTTC.

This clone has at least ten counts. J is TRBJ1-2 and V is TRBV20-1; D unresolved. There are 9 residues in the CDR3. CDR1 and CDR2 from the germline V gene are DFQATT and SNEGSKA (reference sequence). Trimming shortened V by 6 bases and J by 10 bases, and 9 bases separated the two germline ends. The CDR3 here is CSAPGPYTF. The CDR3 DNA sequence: TGCAGTGCGCCCGGGCCCTACACCTTC.

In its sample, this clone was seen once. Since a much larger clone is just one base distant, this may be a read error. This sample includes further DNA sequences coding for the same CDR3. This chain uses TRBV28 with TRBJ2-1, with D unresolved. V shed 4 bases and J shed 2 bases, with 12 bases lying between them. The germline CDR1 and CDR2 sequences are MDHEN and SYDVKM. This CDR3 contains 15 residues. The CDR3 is CASSSGLGTYNEQFF. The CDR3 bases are TGTGCCAGCAGTTCGGGTCTAGGGACCTACAATGAGCAGTTCTTC.

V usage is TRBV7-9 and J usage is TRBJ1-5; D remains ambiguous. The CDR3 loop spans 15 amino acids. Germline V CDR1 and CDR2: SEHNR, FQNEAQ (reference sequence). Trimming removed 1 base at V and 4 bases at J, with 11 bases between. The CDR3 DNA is TGTGCCAGCAGCTTAGATTGGACGGGTAATCAGCCCCAGCATTTT. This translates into CASSLDWTGNQPQHF.

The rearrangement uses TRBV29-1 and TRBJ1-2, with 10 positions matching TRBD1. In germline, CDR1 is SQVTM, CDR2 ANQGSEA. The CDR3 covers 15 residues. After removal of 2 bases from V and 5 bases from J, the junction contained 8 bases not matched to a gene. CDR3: CSVERDRGAPYGYTF. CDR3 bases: TGCAGCGTTGAAAGGGACAGGGGCGCCCCATATGGCTACACCTTC.

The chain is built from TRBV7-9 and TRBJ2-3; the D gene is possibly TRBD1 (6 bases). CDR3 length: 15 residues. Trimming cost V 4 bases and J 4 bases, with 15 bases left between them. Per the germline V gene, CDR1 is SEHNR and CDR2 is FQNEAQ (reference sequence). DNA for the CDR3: TGTGCCAGCAGCTCGAGACAGGAGAGGTCAGATACGCAGTATTTT. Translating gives CASSSRQERSDTQYF.

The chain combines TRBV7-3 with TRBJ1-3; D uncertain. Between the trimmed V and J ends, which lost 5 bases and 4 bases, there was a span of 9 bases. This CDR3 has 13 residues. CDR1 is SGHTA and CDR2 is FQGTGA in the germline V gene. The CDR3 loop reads CASSAAQGNTIYF. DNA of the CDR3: TGTGCCAGCAGCGCCGCCCAGGGAAACACCATATATTTT.

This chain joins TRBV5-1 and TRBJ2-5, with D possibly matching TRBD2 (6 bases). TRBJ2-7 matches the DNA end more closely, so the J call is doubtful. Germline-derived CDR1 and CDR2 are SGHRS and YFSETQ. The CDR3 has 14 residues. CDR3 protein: CASSLGRGLYEQYF. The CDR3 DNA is TGCGCCAGCAGCTTGGGGAGGGGTTTGTACGAGCAGTACTTC.

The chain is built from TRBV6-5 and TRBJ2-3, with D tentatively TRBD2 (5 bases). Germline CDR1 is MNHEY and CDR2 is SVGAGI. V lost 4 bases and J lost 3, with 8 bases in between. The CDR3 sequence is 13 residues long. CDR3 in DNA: TGTGCCAGCAGTTTTCCGGGAACAGATACGCAGTATTTT. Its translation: CASSFPGTDTQYF.

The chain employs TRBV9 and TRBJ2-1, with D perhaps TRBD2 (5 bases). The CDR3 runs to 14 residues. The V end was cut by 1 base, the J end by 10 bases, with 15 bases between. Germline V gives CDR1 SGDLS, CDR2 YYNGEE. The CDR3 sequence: CASSVLAREGEQFF. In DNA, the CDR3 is TGTGCCAGCAGCGTATTAGCGAGGGAAGGGGAGCAGTTCTTC.

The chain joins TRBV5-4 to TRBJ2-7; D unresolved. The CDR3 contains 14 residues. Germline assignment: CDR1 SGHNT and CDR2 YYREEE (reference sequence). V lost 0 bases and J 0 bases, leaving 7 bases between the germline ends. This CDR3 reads CASSLGLISYEQYF. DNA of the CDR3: TGTGCCAGCAGCTTGGGGCTAATCTCCTACGAGCAGTACTTC.

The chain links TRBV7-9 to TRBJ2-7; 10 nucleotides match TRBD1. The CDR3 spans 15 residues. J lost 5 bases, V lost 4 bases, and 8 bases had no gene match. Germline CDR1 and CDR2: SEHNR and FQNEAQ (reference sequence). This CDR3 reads CASSSWGDRGNEQYF. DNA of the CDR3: TGTGCCAGCAGCTCCTGGGGGGACAGGGGTAACGAGCAGTACTTC.

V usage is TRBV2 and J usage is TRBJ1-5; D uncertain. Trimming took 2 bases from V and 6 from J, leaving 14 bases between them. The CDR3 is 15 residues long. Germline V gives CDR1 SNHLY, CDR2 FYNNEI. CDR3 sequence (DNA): TGTGCCAGCAGTGAAATTGGGCAGTCTGGTCAGCCCCAGCATTTT. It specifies CASSEIGQSGQPQHF. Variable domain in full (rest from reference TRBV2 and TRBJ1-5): EPEVTQTPSHQVTQMGQEVILRCVPISNHLYFYWYRQILGQKVEFLVSFYNNEISEKSEIFDDQFSVERPDGSNFTLKIRSTKLEDSAMYFCASSEIGQSGQPQHFGDGTRLSIL.

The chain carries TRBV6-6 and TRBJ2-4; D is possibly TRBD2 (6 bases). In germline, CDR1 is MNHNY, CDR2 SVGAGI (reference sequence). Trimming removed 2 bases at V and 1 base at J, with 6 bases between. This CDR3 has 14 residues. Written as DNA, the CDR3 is TGTGCCAGCAGTTACGCGGGGGCCAAAAACATTCAGTACTTC. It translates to CASSYAGAKNIQYF.

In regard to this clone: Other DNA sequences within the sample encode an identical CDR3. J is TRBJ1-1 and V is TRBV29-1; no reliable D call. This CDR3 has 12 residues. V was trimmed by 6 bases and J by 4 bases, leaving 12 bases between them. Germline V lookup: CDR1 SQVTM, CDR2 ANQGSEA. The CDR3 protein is CSVTDGGTEAFF. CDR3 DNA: TGCAGCGTCACGGACGGTGGCACTGAAGCTTTCTTT.

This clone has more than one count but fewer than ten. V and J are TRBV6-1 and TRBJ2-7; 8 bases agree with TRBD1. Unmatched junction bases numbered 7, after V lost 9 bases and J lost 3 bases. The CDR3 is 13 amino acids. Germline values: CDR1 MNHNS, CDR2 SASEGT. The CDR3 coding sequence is TGTGCCAGTACGCAGGGGGCCCGCTACGAGCAGTACTTC. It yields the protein CASTQGARYEQYF.